The next 29 T cell receptor beta chains were all read from a single sample in a study of CD8+CD57+ T cells in acquired aplastic anemia. It was genomic DNA that served as the template for profiling TCR beta VDJ and CDR3. TCRdb independently ran MiXCR on the reads; one entry per CDR3 protein. The table lists hundreds of thousands of distinct CDR3 sequences, roughly 50% of them singletons. By flow cytometry, patients selected for sequencing had shown an expansion of CD8+CD57+ cells. Sequenced: sorted CD4+, CD8+, or CD8+CD57+ T cells (not recorded which) from PBMCs. These receptors all come from a human donor with aplastic anemia.

With respect to this clonotype: A clone one base away is much larger, so this may be a read error. The chain joins TRBV10-3 to TRBJ1-6; D uncertain. CDR1 ENHRY and CDR2 SYGVKD come from the germline V gene. This CDR3 comprises 15 residues. The CDR3 region has the DNA TGTGTCGACAAGTGGTGGCAGAGGGCCAATTCACCCCTCCACTTT. It encodes CVDKWWQRANSPLHF.

The chain employs TRBV10-3 and TRBJ2-1; possible D gene TRBD1, 5 bases. This CDR3 contains 17 residues. Germline CDR1 and CDR2: ENHRY and SYGVKD. Trimming took 3 bases from V and 8 from J, leaving 23 bases between them. CDR3 DNA sequence: TGTGCCATCAGTGACTCCATTGGCCAGGGAAGTGTTGATGAGCAGTTCTTC. Translating it yields CAISDSIGQGSVDEQFF.

This clonotype has at least ten counts. V is TRBV5-4 and J is TRBJ2-3; D is possibly TRBD1 (6 bases). V lost 5 bases and J lost 3, with 19 bases in between. Germline V gives CDR1 SGHNT, CDR2 YYREEE (reference sequence). CDR3 length: 16 amino acids. CDR3 DNA sequence: TGTGCCAGCAGTCGCTGGGGGCTTGGGAGAACAGATACGCAGTATTTT. This translates into CASSRWGLGRTDTQYF. Complete variable domain (other parts from reference TRBV5-4 and TRBJ2-3): ETGVTQSPTHLIKTRGQQVTLRCSSQSGHNTVSWYQQALGQGPQFIFQYYREEENGRGNFPPRFSGLQFPNYSSELNVNALELDDSALYLCASSRWGLGRTDTQYFGPGTRLTVL.

This clonotype showed up just a few times. V usage is TRBV27 and J usage is TRBJ2-7; TRBD2 might be the D (5 bases). Trimming shortened V by 6 bases and J by 6 bases, and 18 bases separated the two germline ends. This CDR3 is 14 amino acids long. The germline CDR1 and CDR2 sequences are MNHEY and SMNVEV (reference sequence). The CDR3 DNA is TGTGCCAGCAGAAAAATAGGGTTGGGAGCCGAGCAGTACTTC. Residues: CASRKIGLGAEQYF.

The CDR3 sequence: CAREFDGLGSPLHF. In DNA form, the CDR3 reads TGTGCCCGCGAATTCGACGGTCTAGGTTCACCCCTCCACTTT. The chain couples TRBV6-6 to TRBJ1-6; D is unresolved. Germline V CDR1 and CDR2: MNHNY, SVGAGI (reference sequence). V was shortened by 11 bases and J by 9 bases, with 20 bases between the two germline ends. CDR3 length: 14 amino acids.

Concerning this clonotype: A much bigger clone sits one base away, suggesting this may be a read error. The chain carries TRBV2 and TRBJ2-5, with 7 bases lining up with TRBD1. The CDR3 contains 15 residues. Germline CDR1 SNHLY, CDR2 FYNNEI. CDR3 DNA: TGTGCCAGCAGTGAAGGGGCAGGGGGAGTAGAGACCCAGTGCTTC. Translation gives CASSEGAGGVETQCF.

Here the CDR3 reads CATQQQGASPLHF. CDR3 coding DNA: TGTGCCACTCAGCAACAGGGTGCTTCACCCCTCCACTTT. The V and J genes are TRBV24-1 and TRBJ1-6, with a tentative D call TRBD1 (6 bases). The length of the CDR3 is 13 residues. Deletions cut 10 bases from V and 9 bases from J, with 15 bases between. Germline V gene lookup returns CDR1 KGHDR and CDR2 SFDVKD.

The J gene is TRBJ2-7, the V gene TRBV9; 7 bases match TRBD1. V dropped 4 bases and J dropped 1; count of bases not matched to a gene: 8. CDR1 is SGDLS and CDR2 is YYNGEE in the germline V gene. This CDR3 is 15 amino acids long. CDR3 nucleotide sequence: TGTGCCAGCAGCATCCGGACAGGCCTATCCTACGAGCAGTACTTC. This gives the protein CASSIRTGLSYEQYF.

The rearrangement links TRBV14 to TRBJ2-7; the D gene is possibly TRBD2 (6 bases). V shed 1 base and J shed 3 bases, with 7 bases lying between them. The CDR3 has 13 residues. Germline V gene sequence: CDR1 SGHDN, CDR2 FVKESK. This chain's CDR3 is CASSQGGLYEQYF. For the CDR3, the DNA is TGTGCCAGCAGCCAAGGGGGACTCTACGAGCAGTACTTC.

The J gene is TRBJ2-1, the V gene TRBV25-1, with 13 positions matching TRBD2. J was trimmed by 8 bases and V by 8 bases; bases with no gene match: 6. The V gene's germline CDR1 is MGHDK and CDR2 SYGVNS. The CDR3 spans 14 residues. CDR3 region: CASGLAGASYEQFF. Here the CDR3 DNA reads TGTGCCAGCGGACTAGCGGGGGCTAGCTATGAGCAGTTCTTC.

Comment on this clonotype: This may stem from a read error, because a much larger clone lies one nucleotide away. This sequence joins TRBV5-1 and TRBJ1-4, with a weak D call TRBD1 (5 bases). In germline, CDR1 is SGHRS, CDR2 YFSETQ. The CDR3 runs to 16 residues. CDR3: CASSSHTVGTNEKLLF. The CDR3 DNA reads TGCGCCAGCAGCTCCCATACCGTCGGGACTAATGAAAAACTGCTTTTT.

Many counts were recorded for this clonotype. The rearrangement links TRBV2 to TRBJ1-1, with unresolved D. This CDR3 region has 12 residues. Germline CDR1 SNHLY, CDR2 FYNNEI. Trimming stripped 6 bases from V and 0 bases from J, with 5 bases between. CDR3 residues: CASRVMNTEAFF. The DNA for the CDR3 is TGTGCCAGCAGGGTCATGAACACTGAAGCTTTCTTT. Filled out from reference TRBV2 and TRBJ1-1, the complete variable domain reads EPEVTQTPSHQVTQMGQEVILRCVPISNHLYFYWYRQILGQKVEFLVSFYNNEISEKSEIFDDQFSVERPDGSNFTLKIRSTKLEDSAMYFCASRVMNTEAFFGQGTRLTVV.

This clonotype was seen a single time. The chain employs TRBV28 and TRBJ2-3; 7 bases match TRBD2. The CDR3 has 15 residues. The trim removed 4 bases at V and 2 bases at J, leaving 6 bases unmatched. The germline V gene has CDR1 MDHEN and CDR2 SYDVKM. The CDR3 DNA follows: TGTGCCAGCAGTTACTACGGGGGGACCACAGATACGCAGTATTTT. This translates into CASSYYGGTTDTQYF.

The rearrangement links TRBV29-1 to TRBJ1-5; D is perhaps TRBD1 (5 bases). The germline V gene encodes CDR1 SQVTM and CDR2 ANQGSEA. V lost 3 bases and J lost 11, with 17 bases in between. CDR3 length: 13 amino acids. The CDR3 DNA follows: TGCAGCGTTGACGTCGCGGGGCAAGAGACCCAGCATTTT. Protein: CSVDVAGQETQHF.

This clonotype was counted ten times or more. This chain connects TRBV19 to TRBJ1-6; tentatively, D is TRBD1 (6 bases). The V and J ends lost 3 bases and 0 bases respectively, with 12 bases between them. CDR3 length: 17 residues. Germline-derived CDR1 and CDR2 are LNHDA and SQIVND (reference sequence). The CDR3 region is CASSMGAGSSYNSPLHF. CDR3 nucleotide sequence: TGTGCCAGTAGTATGGGGGCCGGGAGCTCCTATAATTCACCCCTCCACTTT.

This chain links TRBV9 with TRBJ2-3; 7 nucleotides match TRBD1. In germline, CDR1 is SGDLS, CDR2 YYNGEE. With V trimmed by 3 bases and J by 2 bases, 6 bases remained unmatched. The CDR3 runs 15 residues. The CDR3 protein is CASSAGTDDTDTQYF. DNA for the CDR3: TGTGCCAGCAGCGCCGGGACAGATGACACAGATACGCAGTATTTT.

The sample holds a few counts of this clonotype. This chain links TRBV10-2 with TRBJ1-2; TRBD1 might be the D (6 bases). V dropped 6 bases and J dropped 0 bases, with 8 bases sitting between them. Germline V gene sequence: CDR1 WSHSY, CDR2 SAAADI. The CDR3 sequence is 13 residues long. CDR3 in amino acids: CASRTGANYGYTF. CDR3 nucleotide sequence: TGCGCCAGCAGGACAGGAGCTAACTATGGCTACACCTTC.

On this clonotype: A clone one base away is much larger, so this may be a read error. The chain links TRBV2 to TRBJ2-7; 10 bases map to TRBD2. V dropped 5 bases and J dropped 7; count of bases not matched to a gene: 11. The V gene's germline CDR1 is SNHLY and CDR2 FYNNEI. The CDR3 totals 15 residues. The CDR3 sequence: CASSSSGGVYNEQYF. The CDR3 DNA follows: TGTGCCAGCAGTTCTAGCGGGGGCGTCTACAATGAGCAGTACTTC.

This clonotype was recorded once. This chain joins TRBV19 and TRBJ1-5, with D possibly matching TRBD1 (5 bases). Germline V lookup: CDR1 LNHDA, CDR2 SQIVND (reference sequence). Trimming cost V 4 bases and J 6 bases, with 10 bases left between them. This CDR3 is built from 13 residues. This CDR3 is CASSSQGGQPQHF. The CDR3 DNA reads TGTGCCAGTAGTAGCCAGGGAGGTCAGCCCCAGCATTTT.

This chain joins TRBV19 and TRBJ1-1; D unresolved. Trimming removed 5 bases from V and 5 bases from J, with 9 bases in between. Germline CDR1 is LNHDA and CDR2 is SQIVND (reference sequence). This CDR3 has 12 residues. Here the CDR3 DNA reads TGTGCCAGTAGTGGTTTCGAGACTGAAGCTTTCTTT. It is translated as CASSGFETEAFF.

The V gene is TRBV28, the J gene TRBJ1-5; the D is unclear. V was cut by 3 bases and J by 4 bases, with 4 bases left in between. The CDR3 contains 12 residues. The germline gives CDR1 MDHEN, CDR2 SYDVKM. The DNA for the CDR3 is TGTGCCAGCAGTTTTTTAAATCAGCCCCAGCATTTT. Translation: CASSFLNQPQHF.

This clonotype was recorded at least ten times. The chain links TRBV9 to TRBJ2-5, with 8 bases aligning to TRBD1. This CDR3 region has 15 residues. After removal of 4 bases from V and 5 bases from J, the junction contained 10 bases not matched to a gene. Germline CDR1 SGDLS, CDR2 YYNGEE. DNA of the CDR3: TGTGCCAGCAGCCGGGATCAGGGGGCGCAGGAGACCCAGTACTTC. Protein product: CASSRDQGAQETQYF.

This clonotype was seen repeatedly, ten times or more. CDR3 sequence (DNA): TGTGCCAGCAGCTTAGGCCTCAGGACAGGGGATTCCTACAATGAGCAGTTCTTC. Amino acids: CASSLGLRTGDSYNEQFF. The chain combines TRBV7-6 with TRBJ2-1; 9 bases fit TRBD1. The CDR3 spans 18 residues. The germline V gene encodes CDR1 SGHVS and CDR2 FNYEAQ. V lost 1 base and J lost 1; bases outside the gene matches: 8.

The rearrangement links TRBV9 to TRBJ1-6; 7 nucleotides align to TRBD1. This CDR3 region has 14 residues. Germline CDR1 is SGDLS and CDR2 is YYNGEE. Unmatched junction bases numbered 9, after V lost 5 bases and J lost 10 bases. CDR3 amino acids: CASSGRGQGSPLHF. In DNA form, the CDR3 reads TGTGCCAGCAGTGGAAGGGGGCAGGGGTCACCCCTCCACTTT.

The gene calls are TRBV20-1 and TRBJ2-1, with a weak D call TRBD2 (5 bases). Trimming left V 3 bases short and J 5 bases short, with 26 bases between. CDR1 is DFQATT, CDR2 SNEGSKA, per germline (reference sequence). CDR3 length equals 18 residues. CDR3 DNA sequence: TGCAGTGCTAGTCCGACTCGCGGCAGCGCTAGCCTGGACAATGAGCAGTTCTTC. Translating it yields CSASPTRGSASLDNEQFF.

This clonotype was seen only a few times. The chain recombines TRBV6-1 with TRBJ1-6, with 7 bases matching TRBD1. Germline lookup yields CDR1 MNHNS and CDR2 SASEGT. The CDR3 consists of 15 residues. Trimming at V came to 5 bases and at J to 7 bases, leaving 8 bases not matched to a gene. This CDR3 reads CASSLRAGGNSPLHF. DNA of the CDR3: TGTGCCAGCAGTCTCAGGGCAGGGGGGAATTCACCCCTCCACTTT.

This clonotype turned up a few times. The V gene is TRBV28, the J gene TRBJ2-7; D is perhaps TRBD1 or TRBD2 (5 bases each). This CDR3 contains 14 residues. Trimming removed 6 bases from V and 0 bases from J, with 12 bases in between. Germline V CDR1 and CDR2: MDHEN, SYDVKM. CDR3 sequence reads: CASRPGTGSYEQYF. CDR3 coding DNA: TGTGCCAGCAGACCCGGGACCGGCTCCTACGAGCAGTACTTC.

Regarding this clonotype: The final CDR3 position lacks the conserved phenylalanine or tryptophan, pointing to a likely read error. This chain connects TRBV4-1 to TRBJ2-7; 8 positions match TRBD1. The trim removed 8 bases at V and 3 bases at J, leaving 15 bases unmatched. Germline lookup yields CDR1 MGHRA and CDR2 YSYEKL. This CDR3 region has 16 residues. The CDR3 DNA follows: TGCGCCAGCTCCTTCGGAGGCAGACAGGGGTACTACGAGCAGTACCTC. It yields the protein CASSFGGRQGYYEQYL.

V is TRBV10-1 and J is TRBJ1-1; TRBD1 matches 8 bases. The CDR3 is 19 amino acids. CDR1 WNHNN and CDR2 SYGVQD come from the germline V gene (reference sequence). Trimming cost V 3 bases and J 4 bases; bases outside gene matches: 19. The CDR3 DNA sequence: TGCGCCAGCAGTGACCAACAGGGGGGGGGCACCGGGGAGGCCACTGAAGCTTTCTTT. Protein sequence: CASSDQQGGGTGEATEAFF.